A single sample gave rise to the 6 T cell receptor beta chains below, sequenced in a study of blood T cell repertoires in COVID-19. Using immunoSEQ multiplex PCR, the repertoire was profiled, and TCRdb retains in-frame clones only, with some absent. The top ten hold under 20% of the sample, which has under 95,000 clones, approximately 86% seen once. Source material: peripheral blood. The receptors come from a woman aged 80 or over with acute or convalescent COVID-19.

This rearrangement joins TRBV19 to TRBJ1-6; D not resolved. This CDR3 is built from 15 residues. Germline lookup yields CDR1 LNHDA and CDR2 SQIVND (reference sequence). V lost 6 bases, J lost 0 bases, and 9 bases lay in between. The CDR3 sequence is CASREANSYNSPLHF. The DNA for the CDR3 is TGTGCCAGTAGGGAGGCAAACTCCTATAATTCACCCCTCCACTTT.

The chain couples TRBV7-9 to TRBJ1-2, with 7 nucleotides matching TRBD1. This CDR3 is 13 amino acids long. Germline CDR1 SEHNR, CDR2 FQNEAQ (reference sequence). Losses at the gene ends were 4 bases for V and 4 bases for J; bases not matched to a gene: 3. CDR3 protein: CASSSQGPYGYTF. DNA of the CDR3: TGTGCCAGCAGCTCACAGGGGCCCTATGGCTACACCTTC. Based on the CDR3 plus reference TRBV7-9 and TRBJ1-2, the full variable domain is DTGVSQNPRHKITKRGQNVTFRCDPISEHNRLYWYRQTLGQGPEFLTYFQNEAQLEKSRLLSDRFSAERPKGSFSTLEIQRTEQGDSAMYLCASSSQGPYGYTFGSGTRLTVV.

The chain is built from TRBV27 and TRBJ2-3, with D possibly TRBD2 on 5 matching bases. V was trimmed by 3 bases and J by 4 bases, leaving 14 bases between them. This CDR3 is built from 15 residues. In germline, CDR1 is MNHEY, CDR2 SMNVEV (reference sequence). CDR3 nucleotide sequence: TGTGCCAGCAGTTTGGGGAGAAGAGGCGCAGATACGCAGTATTTT. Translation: CASSLGRRGADTQYF.

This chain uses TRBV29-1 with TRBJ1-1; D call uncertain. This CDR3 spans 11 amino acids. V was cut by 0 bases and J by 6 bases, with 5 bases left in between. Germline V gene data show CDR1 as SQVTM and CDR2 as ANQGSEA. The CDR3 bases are TGCAGCGTTGAAGAGGGCGCTGAAGCTTTCTTT. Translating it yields CSVEEGAEAFF.

This chain's CDR3 is CASSYGQGANEQYF. Written as DNA, the CDR3 is TGCGCCAGCAGCTACGGACAGGGGGCGAACGAGCAGTACTTC. V and J are TRBV5-1 and TRBJ2-7, with 11 bases lining up with TRBD1. V gave up 3 bases and J gave up 5 bases; unmatched junction bases: 4. From germline, CDR1 is SGHRS and CDR2 YFSETQ. CDR3 length equals 14 residues.

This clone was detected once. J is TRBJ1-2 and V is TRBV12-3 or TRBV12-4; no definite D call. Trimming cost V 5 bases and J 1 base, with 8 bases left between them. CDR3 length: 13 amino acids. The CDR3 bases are TGTGCCAGCAGTATCACAGATAACTATGGCTACACCTTC. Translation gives CASSITDNYGYTF.